This T cell receptor (beta chain) was captured in a study of blood T cell repertoires in COVID-19. Study-level background: From the United States, Italy and Spain came samples of acute and convalescent COVID-19. In each case, the material was cDNA or gDNA derived from T cells, B-cell-depleted T cells, or PBMCs.

Trimming cost V 7 bases and J 4 bases; bases outside gene matches: 6. The CDR3 extends over 12 amino acids. The germline CDR1 and CDR2 sequences are SQVTM and ANQGSEA. Source study methods: How many nucleated cells were present was estimated from reference gene primer amplification. Data came from immunoSEQ multiplex PCR; TCRdb stores just in-frame clones and leaves some out. The V and J calls and clone size were taken over from that table, and D and trimming were inferred from the DNA. The sample carries fewer than 200,000 clones, approximately 85% recorded once. While infection was still active, Seattle patients were enrolled and then followed longitudinally.

The chain uses TRBV29-1 and TRBJ1-1; 7 bases fit TRBD1. The sample was peripheral blood. This TCR came from a woman in her fifties or sixties with COVID-19, enrolled during active disease. CDR3 in DNA: TGCAGCGCAAGACAGGGCATCACTGAAGCTTTCTTT. Protein product: CSARQGITEAFF. Based on the CDR3 plus reference TRBV29-1 and TRBJ1-1, the full variable domain is SAVISQKPSRDICQRGTSLTIQCQVDSQVTMMFWYRQQPGQSLTLIATANQGSEATYESGFVIDKFPISRPNLTFSTLTVSNMSPEDSSIYLCSARQGITEAFFGQGTRLTVV.